This TCR beta chain stems from a study of blood T cells in healthy people across ages. Primed by a sample-barcoded 5' primer and a J-beta primer mix, a second PCR proceeded for roughly 7 to 11 cycles. TCRdb reprocessed the 5' RACE reads via MiXCR and lists one record per CDR3 protein. The repertoire holds roughly 730,000 distinct CDR3 sequences, with 56% as singletons. The CDR3 runs to 12 residues. The germline V gene has CDR1 SEHNR and CDR2 FQNEAQ (reference sequence). Sequencing was done on a sample of blood. The rearrangement links TRBV7-9 to TRBJ2-5; the D is unclear. The end of the DNA aligns better with TRBJ2-7, so the J call may be wrong. The TCR originated in a man aged 35 to 55 in good health. The CDR3 nucleotides are TGTGCCAGCAGCTTAGAGGTGAGCGAGCAGTACTTC. Encoded protein: CASSLEVSEQYF.